The 16 T cell receptor beta chains reported below all come from one sample, sequenced in a study of type 1 regulatory T cells. The antigens these receptors bind are not known. In TCRdb, the reads were re-called with MiXCR into one record per CDR3 protein. The sample carries 12,000 to 15,000 distinct CDR3 sequences, about 13% recorded once. The sequenced sample was cultured T cells, either the whole culture or a sorted T cell fraction (not recorded which). These receptors all stem from a human donor in good health.

The table lists this clonotype with many counts. The CDR3 DNA follows: TGTGCCAGCTCCCCCGGGACGGATAATGAAAAACTGTTTTTT. It is translated as CASSPGTDNEKLFF. This sequence joins TRBV18 and TRBJ1-4, with a weak D call TRBD1 (5 bases). This CDR3 spans 14 amino acids. V was pared by 6 bases and J by 4 bases, with 12 bases between. The V gene's germline CDR1 is KGHSH and CDR2 LQKENI.

Comment on this clonotype: A clone one base away is much larger, so this may be a read error. The chain couples TRBV7-3 to TRBJ2-1; D is possibly TRBD1 (6 bases). The CDR3 contains 14 residues. Germline CDR1 SGHTA, CDR2 FQGTGA. CDR3 residues: CASSPIRGNNERFF. CDR3 DNA: TGTGCCAGCAGCCCCATCAGGGGAAACAATGAGCGGTTCTTC.

Many counts were recorded for this clonotype. J is TRBJ2-7 and V is TRBV3-1; weak D call: TRBD1 (5 bases). The CDR3 extends over 15 amino acids. V lost 1 base, J lost 0 bases, and 10 bases lay in between. Germline loops: CDR1 LGHDT, CDR2 YNNKEL (reference sequence). The CDR3 sequence is CASSQGTSSSYEQYF. DNA of the CDR3: TGTGCCAGCAGCCAAGGGACATCCAGCTCCTACGAGCAGTACTTC.

This clonotype was seen ten or more times. The rearrangement links TRBV10-3 to TRBJ2-7, with D perhaps being TRBD1 or TRBD2 (5 bases each). Per germline, CDR1 ENHRY and CDR2 SYGVKD. The length of the CDR3 is 12 residues. Trimming removed 10 bases at V and 4 bases at J, with 14 bases between. The CDR3 here is CATRGTPYEQYF. CDR3 bases: TGTGCCACCCGAGGGACGCCGTACGAGCAGTACTTC.

This clonotype was recorded a few times. The chain has TRBV11-3 and TRBJ2-2; unclear D gene. The CDR3 totals 16 residues. CDR1 and CDR2 (germline): SGHNT, YENEEA. V was shortened by 5 bases and J by 7 bases, with 20 bases between the two germline ends. The CDR3 loop is CASSKLSPGGGGELFF. For the CDR3, the DNA is TGTGCCAGCAGCAAGCTCTCTCCGGGCGGTGGCGGGGAGCTGTTTTTT.

The V gene is TRBV4-1, the J gene TRBJ2-7; TRBD2 might be the D (6 bases). The CDR3 length is 13 residues. Trimming removed 6 bases at V and 6 bases at J, with 15 bases between. CDR1 and CDR2 (germline): MGHRA, YSYEKL. The chain's CDR3 is CASRRDLKGEQYF. In DNA, the CDR3 is TGCGCCAGCAGGCGGGACCTAAAGGGCGAGCAGTACTTC.

This clonotype was recorded many times. The chain uses TRBV24-1 and TRBJ2-7, with D possibly being TRBD1 (5 bases). Trimming took 2 bases from V and 3 from J, leaving 10 bases between them. Germline assignment: CDR1 KGHDR and CDR2 SFDVKD. CDR3 size: 14 residues. CDR3 DNA sequence: TGTGCCACCAGTGATTCCGACAGCCGCTACGAGCAGTACTTC. Amino acids: CATSDSDSRYEQYF.

This clonotype was seen more than once but under ten times. CDR3 residues: CASSLLAGGGELFF. The CDR3 bases are TGTGCCAGCAGCTTACTAGCGGGAGGGGGGGAGCTGTTTTTT. The gene calls are TRBV7-3 and TRBJ2-2; TRBD2 aligns across 12 bases. The CDR3 spans 14 residues. Unmatched junction bases numbered 0, after V lost 2 bases and J lost 8 bases. Germline CDR1 is SGHTA and CDR2 is FQGTGA.

Of note for this clonotype: Since a much larger clone is just one base distant, this may be a read error. This chain links TRBV27 with TRBJ2-1, with 7 bases identical to TRBD1. Germline loops: CDR1 MNHEY, CDR2 SMNVEV (reference sequence). The CDR3 contains 15 residues. CDR3 bases: TGTGTCAGCAGTTTACGACAGGGCTCCTACAATGAGCAGTTCTTC. It is translated as CVSSLRQGSYNEQFF.

Ten or more counts support this clonotype. V is TRBV7-3 and J is TRBJ2-2; D is unresolved. The germline V gene encodes CDR1 SGHTA and CDR2 FQGTGA. Trimming removed 5 bases at V and 0 bases at J, with 7 bases between. The length of the CDR3 is 14 residues. Here the CDR3 reads CASSREPNTGELFF. The CDR3 coding sequence is TGTGCCAGCAGCCGTGAACCGAACACCGGGGAGCTGTTTTTT.

This clonotype was seen repeatedly, ten times or more. This chain joins TRBV18 and TRBJ1-1; TRBD1 might be the D (5 bases). Germline V gene data show CDR1 as KGHSH and CDR2 as LQKENI. V was shortened by 2 bases and J by 6 bases, with 13 bases between the two germline ends. This CDR3 region has 14 residues. CDR3 DNA sequence: TGTGCCAGCTCACCAATCAGGGTTTTCGCTGAAGCTTTCTTT. This sequence encodes CASSPIRVFAEAFF.

The table lists this clonotype with many counts. V gene TRBV12-3 or TRBV12-4 combines with J gene TRBJ1-1; TRBD1 matches at 7 bases. The CDR3 has 13 residues. The ends lost 5 bases at V and 5 bases at J; junction bases unmatched: 5. CDR3 DNA: TGTGCCAGCAGTACCAGGGGGAAGACTGAAGCTTTCTTT. Translating it yields CASSTRGKTEAFF.

The V and J genes are TRBV12-3 or TRBV12-4 and TRBJ2-4; D is possibly TRBD2 (6 bases). Trimming took 6 bases from V and 0 from J, leaving 9 bases between them. There are 14 residues in the CDR3. The CDR3 DNA reads as TGTGCCAGCAGGTCAGCGGGAGCCAAAAACATTCAGTACTTC. Protein: CASRSAGAKNIQYF.

This clonotype was counted ten times or more. The chain employs TRBV10-3 and TRBJ2-7; tentative D call: TRBD1 (6 bases). Germline CDR1 reads ENHRY; CDR2 reads SYGVKD. The CDR3 has 13 amino acids. Trimming pared 8 bases from V and 0 bases from J, leaving 11 bases between. CDR3 nucleotides: TGTGCCATCGGACGGGACAACTCCTACGAGCAGTACTTC. Its protein product is CAIGRDNSYEQYF.

This clonotype was seen once. V is TRBV7-2 and J is TRBJ2-7; 7 bases match TRBD2. This CDR3 spans 16 amino acids. The V gene's germline CDR1 is SGHTA and CDR2 FQGNSA. V trimming: 4 bases; J trimming: 3 bases; junction bases outside the gene matches: 12. The CDR3 sequence: CASSYVSGTPFYEQYF. For the CDR3, the DNA is TGTGCCAGCAGCTACGTGAGCGGGACTCCTTTCTACGAGCAGTACTTC.

In its sample, this clonotype was seen many times. The chain couples TRBV7-2 to TRBJ2-2; D is possibly TRBD1 or TRBD2 (5 bases each). Germline loops: CDR1 SGHTA, CDR2 FQGNSA. This CDR3 is built from 15 residues. V gave up 3 bases and J gave up 2 bases, with 10 bases separating them. The CDR3 spells CASSFGTYNTGELFF. The CDR3 bases are TGTGCCAGCAGCTTTGGGACGTATAACACCGGGGAGCTGTTTTTT.